This T cell receptor beta chain emerged from a study of blood T cells in healthy people across ages. Primed by a sample-barcoded 5' primer and a J-beta primer mix, a second PCR proceeded for 7 to 11 cycles. TCRdb fed the 5' RACE reads into MiXCR, producing one record per CDR3 protein. The repertoire has 540,000 or so distinct CDR3 sequences, 24% of them found once; the top ten carry roughly 9.4%. V dropped 3 bases and J dropped 1; count of bases not matched to a gene: 6. The germline V gene has CDR1 MRHNA and CDR2 SNTAGT. This CDR3 has 16 amino acids. There were healthy Caucasian individuals from Russia, aged roughly 6 to 100, serving as donors. The sample was also linked to a second study, of T cells of mothers and their children.

Input material: blood. This TCR was sampled from a boy younger than 18 in good health. This sequence joins TRBV6-4 and TRBJ2-3, with TRBD1 matching over 8 bases. As DNA, the CDR3 is TGTGCCAGCAGTGAGGAGGAGACAGGGGGCACAGATACGCAGTATTTT. It specifies CASSEEETGGTDTQYF.